This entry features one TCR beta chain sequence. This entry is derived from a study of blood T cell repertoires in COVID-19. In the study overall: PBMCs, B-cell-depleted T cells, or T cells were the source of the cDNA or gDNA that made up the material.

Germline CDR1 ENHRY, CDR2 SYGVKD. The CDR3 is 15 amino acids. V was trimmed by 8 bases and J by 0 bases, leaving 14 bases between them. Source study methods: Cell counts per sample came from amplifying reference gene primers. Libraries were prepared by immunoSEQ multiplex PCR; TCRdb keeps only in-frame clonotypes and omits some of them. D and trimming come from the DNA, and the V and J calls and clone size come from that table. The sample includes 150,000 to 200,000 clones, more than 70% seen only once; the top ten take roughly 2.6%. The sequence came from a man aged 35 to 55 with active or convalescent COVID-19. Material for sequencing was peripheral blood. The rearrangement links TRBV10-3 to TRBJ2-1, with a weak D call TRBD1 (6 bases). Here the CDR3 reads CAIGQQGSSYNEQFF. CDR3 nucleotide sequence: TGTGCCATCGGGCAACAGGGTAGCTCCTACAATGAGCAGTTCTTC.